These T cell receptor beta chains were read from a single sample in a study of blood T cells in healthy people across ages. TCRdb re-analysed the 5' RACE reads in MiXCR, keeping a single row per CDR3 protein. Of 700,000 or so distinct CDR3 sequences in the sample, 40% to 50% were seen once. The material sequenced was blood. The receptors were gathered from a man older than 75 in good health. CDR3s include the opening cysteine and the closing phenylalanine or tryptophan. D genes are given only for firm matches. The size of a clone is reported for some rows only, either as once, few or many, or as a class for expanded clones.

TRBJ2-7,.,TRBV13,13,.,TGTGCCAGCAGACGGGGGACGGCTCGGGAGCAGTACTTC,CASRRGTAREQYF
TRBJ2-5,TRBD2,TRBV2,16,.,TGTGCCAGCAGTGAAGCGCCAAGCGGGGGGTCCCCGCGGCAGTACTTC,CASSEAPSGGSPRQYF
TRBJ1-2,.,TRBV18,14,.,TGTGCCAGCTCACCAGGGTCCGATAACTATGGCTACACCTTC,CASSPGSDNYGYTF
TRBJ1-1,.,TRBV20-1,16,.,TGCAGTGCTAGAGGGGGCGGGTCCCGTGCAAACGCTGAAGCTTTCTTT,CSARGGGSRANAEAFF
TRBJ2-1,TRBD2,TRBV6-2/TRBV6-3,16,.,TGTGCCAGCAAAACTAGCGGGAGGGCCACATACAATGAGCAGTTCTTC,CASKTSGRATYNEQFF
TRBJ2-1,.,TRBV20-1,15,many,TGCAGTGCACACTCGCAGGGCTGGGAAGACAATGAGCAGTTCTTC,CSAHSQGWEDNEQFF
TRBJ1-2,.,TRBV4-2,14,few,TGTGCCAGCAGCCCTGACAGAGTTAACTATGGCTACACCTTC,CASSPDRVNYGYTF
TRBJ2-5,TRBD2,TRBV14,15,once,TGTGCCAGCAGCCATGGGACTAGGTTTTCAGAGACCCAGTACTTC,CASSHGTRFSETQYF
TRBJ2-7,TRBD2,TRBV6-2/TRBV6-3,14,few,TGTGCCAGCACAAGACTAGCGGAGACCTACGAGCAGTACTTC,CASTRLAETYEQYF
TRBJ1-6,.,TRBV28,13,once,TGTGCCAGCAGTTTCCCTTCAAGTTCACCCCTCCACTTT,CASSFPSSSPLHF
TRBJ2-1,.,TRBV12-3/TRBV12-4,14,.,TGTGCCAGCACGGGGGCGGCGAACTTCAATGAGCAGTTCTTC,CASTGAANFNEQFF
TRBJ1-2,TRBD1,TRBV6-5,13,.,TGTGCCAGCAGCCGACAGGGGGAGAATGGCTACACCTTC,CASSRQGENGYTF
TRBJ2-1,TRBD2,TRBV7-9,16,many,TGTGCCAGCAGCTTCCTACCGGGACTACAGAACAATGAGCAGTTCTTC,CASSFLPGLQNNEQFF
TRBJ2-7,.,TRBV5-6,16,.,TGTGCCAGCACCTACCTTCATGGGCCCACACCCTACGAGCAGTACTTC,CASTYLHGPTPYEQYF
TRBJ2-5,.,TRBV29-1,12,many,TGCAGCGTTGGAAGGGGGCAAGAGACCCAGTACTTC,CSVGRGQETQYF
TRBJ2-7,.,TRBV14,15,.,TGTGCCAGCAGCCAGGTCCCGGACTCGTACAATGAGCAGTACTTC,CASSQVPDSYNEQYF
TRBJ2-7,.,TRBV4-3,16,.,TGCGCCAGCAACCAAGATCTCCCGAGGAGCTCCTACGAGCAGTACTTC,CASNQDLPRSSYEQYF
TRBJ2-2,TRBD1,TRBV30,14,.,TGTGCCTGCAATCGAGGGGGCGAGACCGGGGAGCTGTTTTTT,CACNRGGETGELFF
TRBJ1-2,.,TRBV12-3/TRBV12-4,13,.,TGTGCCAGCCGAATTGGGGACGGCTATGGCTACACCTTC,CASRIGDGYGYTF
TRBJ2-3,.,TRBV6-5,14,.,TGTGCCAGCAGTAGTACTCCTAGCACAGATACGCAGTATTTT,CASSSTPSTDTQYF
TRBJ2-7,.,TRBV6-1,15,.,TGTGCCAGCAGTGAATCGTGGGGGAGCTCCTACGAGCAGTACTTC,CASSESWGSSYEQYF
TRBJ1-5,TRBD1,TRBV6-2/TRBV6-3,14,.,TGTGCCAGCAGTTATGTGAACAGGGGAGAGCCCCAGCATTTT,CASSYVNRGEPQHF
TRBJ2-3,TRBD1,TRBV27,16,many,TGTGCCAGCACCGAGGACAGGAGCCTTGGCGTCAGTACGCAGTATTTT,CASTEDRSLGVSTQYF
TRBJ2-7,.,TRBV18,13,many,TGTGCCAGCTCACCAGGATCGGGCTACGAGCAGTACTTC,CASSPGSGYEQYF
TRBJ1-5,.,TRBV12-3/TRBV12-4,13,.,TGTGTCAGCTCGCGGCAGGGCAATCAGCCCCAGCATTTT,CVSSRQGNQPQHF
TRBJ2-3,TRBD2,TRBV12-3/TRBV12-4,16,few,TGTGCCAACAAACGGCGGGGGAGGATCGAAGCAGATACGCAGTATTTT,CANKRRGRIEADTQYF
TRBJ1-6,.,TRBV7-9,14,few,TGTGCCAGCAGCTTGAGCGGGAATCGCTCCCCCCTCCACTTT,CASSLSGNRSPLHF
TRBJ2-5,.,TRBV3-1,12,once,TGTGCCAGCAACCAGGGGCGGGAGACCCAGTACTTC,CASNQGRETQYF
TRBJ2-2,.,TRBV30,15,few,TGTGCCTGGAGTGGAGCCTATGCGAACACCGGGGAGCTGTTTTTT,CAWSGAYANTGELFF
TRBJ1-5,.,TRBV7-2,14,many,TGTGCCAGCAGCTTAGAGACAACGAATCAGCCCCAGCATTTT,CASSLETTNQPQHF
TRBJ2-5,.,TRBV27,13,.,TGTGCCAGCAGTCGCGGACTGAGAGAGACCCGGTACTTC,CASSRGLRETRYF